Listed below are T cell receptor beta chains from one sample, sequenced in a study of blood T cell repertoires in COVID-19. The method was immunoSEQ multiplex PCR; TCRdb's version includes in-frame clones alone and lacks a portion of them. In the table there are 240,000 or so clones, about 87% of which are singletons. Source material: peripheral blood. All receptors derive from a woman between 70 and 85 years old with active or convalescent COVID-19. CDR3s include the opening cysteine and the closing phenylalanine or tryptophan. D genes are given only for firm matches. The listing skips clone size in some rows; elsewhere it reads once, few, many or a size class.

cdr3_length	d_call	v_call	clone_size	j_call	cdr3_nt	cdr3_aa
19	-	TRBV21-1	-	TRBJ1-4	TGTGCCAGCAGCAAAGTGAGACCCCATTTTAGGGGAACTAATGAAAAACTGTTTTTT	CASSKVRPHFRGTNEKLFF
13	-	TRBV6-2/TRBV6-3	-	TRBJ1-5	TGTGCCAGCAGCAACAGCCCTAGCCAGCCCCAGCATTTT	CASSNSPSQPQHF
13	-	TRBV2	-	TRBJ1-1	TGTGCCAGCACGCGTTCCCTAAACACTGAAGCTTTCTTT	CASTRSLNTEAFF
13	TRBD1	TRBV5-1	-	TRBJ1-2	TGCGCCAGCAGCTCGGGACAGGGCTATGGCTACACCTTC	CASSSGQGYGYTF
13	TRBD1	TRBV29-1	-	TRBJ1-5	TGCAGCGGAAAGACAGGGACGGATCAGCCCCAGCATTTT	CSGKTGTDQPQHF
12	-	TRBV28	few	TRBJ1-1	TGTGCCAGCACTATTCTTGGCACTGAAGCTTTCTTT	CASTILGTEAFF
14	-	TRBV19	once	TRBJ1-6	TGTGCCAGTAGTTGGGACTTAGCAAATTCACCCCTCCACTTT	CASSWDLANSPLHF
15	TRBD1	TRBV4-3	-	TRBJ1-4	TGCGCCAGCAGCCAAGAAGGACAGGGCGGTGAAAAACTGTTTTTT	CASSQEGQGGEKLFF
15	TRBD1	TRBV7-9	-	TRBJ1-1	TGTGCCAGCAGCTACATCAGGGGGGAAAACACTGAAGCTTTCTTT	CASSYIRGENTEAFF
12	TRBD1	TRBV6-2/TRBV6-3	once	TRBJ2-1	TGTGCCAGCAGCGGACAGGGGGTCGAGCAGTTCTTC	CASSGQGVEQFF
15	-	TRBV14	-	TRBJ1-3	TGTGCCAGCAGCCGAGGGGGTGGCACAGGAAACACCATATATTTT	CASSRGGGTGNTIYF
14	TRBD1	TRBV6-2/TRBV6-3	-	TRBJ1-3	TGTGCCAGCAGCAAACAGGGGAAGGAAAACACCATATATTTT	CASSKQGKENTIYF
14	TRBD1	TRBV10-3	-	TRBJ1-2	TGTGCCATCAGTACACACAGGGGGCCGGATGGCTACACCTTC	CAISTHRGPDGYTF
14	-	TRBV18	-	TRBJ1-1	TGTGCCAGCTCACCCAACACCCAGAACACTGAAGCTTTCTTT	CASSPNTQNTEAFF
13	-	TRBV9	-	TRBJ1-1	TGTGCCAGCAGCACCAGGGGTCGAACTGAAGCTTTCTTT	CASSTRGRTEAFF
14	-	TRBV2	-	TRBJ1-3	TGTGCCAGCGGTCGAGAGGCGGGAGGAAACACCATATATTTT	CASGREAGGNTIYF
14	TRBD1	TRBV6-5	once	TRBJ1-5	TGTGCCACCTCGAGGGGACAGAGCAATCAGCCCCAGCATTTT	CATSRGQSNQPQHF
17	TRBD1	TRBV10-3	-	TRBJ1-5	TGTGCCATCAGTTCCGGGACAGATGGATATGGCAATCAGCCCCAGCATTTT	CAISSGTDGYGNQPQHF
16	TRBD1	TRBV7-9	few	TRBJ1-2	TGTGCCAGCAGGTTACTCGGGACAGCCCTGGCGGATGGCTACACCTTC	CASRLLGTALADGYTF
17	-	TRBV4-2	-	TRBJ1-1	TGTGCCAGCAGCCAAGATGGGGCAGGAGTGGGATACACTGAAGCTTTCTTT	CASSQDGAGVGYTEAFF
11	TRBD2	TRBV10-3	-	TRBJ2-2	TGTGCCATCGGGGAGGGCGGGGAGCTGTTTTTT	CAIGEGGELFF
15	-	TRBV4-3	-	TRBJ2-7	TGCGCCAGCAGCCAAGGAACCCGGGGAGCTTACGAGCAGTACTTC	CASSQGTRGAYEQYF
16	TRBD1	TRBV7-2	-	TRBJ1-2	TGTGCCAGCAGCTTCCTCGCCCTGGGACAGGGGTATGGCTACACCTTC	CASSFLALGQGYGYTF
11	TRBD1	TRBV20-1	-	TRBJ1-2	TGCAGTGCCATGACAGGGGCCGGCTACACCTTC	CSAMTGAGYTF
14	TRBD1	TRBV19	-	TRBJ1-1	TGTGCCAGTAGTATAAGGGGGCGCGGAACTGAAGCTTTCTTT	CASSIRGRGTEAFF
14	TRBD2	TRBV24-1	-	TRBJ2-1	TGTGCCACCGGCCCCGGGGGGAACTACAATGAGCAGTTCTTC	CATGPGGNYNEQFF
15	-	TRBV4-3	-	TRBJ1-2	TGCGCCAGCAGCCACCCAGGGGCAGGGCCTTATGGCTACACCTTC	CASSHPGAGPYGYTF
11	-	TRBV10-3	-	TRBJ1-1	TGTGCCATCAGTGAGCTGTCTGAAGCTTTCTTT	CAISELSEAFF
15	TRBD1	TRBV18	few	TRBJ1-4	TGTGCCAGCTCACCAAGTCAGGGGGCAAGTGAAAAACTGTTTTTT	CASSPSQGASEKLFF
13	-	TRBV4-3	-	TRBJ2-7	TGCGCCAGCAGCCAAGTACAGCTGTCCGAGCAGTACTTC	CASSQVQLSEQYF
13	-	TRBV5-6	-	TRBJ2-2	TGTGCCAGCAGCTTAATCGGGAACGGGGAGCTGTTTTTT	CASSLIGNGELFF
16	TRBD2	TRBV19	-	TRBJ2-1	TGTGCCAGTAGTATCTCCACTAGCGGCCGCCTCAATGAGCAGTTCTTC	CASSISTSGRLNEQFF
13	TRBD1	TRBV28	-	TRBJ1-2	TGTGCCAGCAGTTGGACAGGGCCCTATGGCTACACCTTC	CASSWTGPYGYTF
17	TRBD1	TRBV24-1	-	TRBJ1-2	TGTGCCACCAGTGATTTCCTTACAGGGGGCCATATTAATCGCTACACCTTC	CATSDFLTGGHINRYTF
16	TRBD1	TRBV7-8	-	TRBJ1-4	TGTGCCAGCAGCTGGTTTGCGACAGGGGCCTTTGAAAAACTGTTTTTT	CASSWFATGAFEKLFF
15	-	TRBV7-2	-	TRBJ1-6	TGTGCCAGCAGCTCCCCAGGCTCCTATAATTCACCCCTCCACTTT	CASSSPGSYNSPLHF
15	-	TRBV4-3	-	TRBJ1-6	TGCGCCAGCAGCCAAGAAGGCAGGGCGAATTCACCCCTCCACTTT	CASSQEGRANSPLHF
18	-	TRBV9	-	TRBJ2-2	TGTGCCAGCAGCGCCAGCCTCGGGGGGCTGGGTGGGACCGGGGAGCTGTTTTTT	CASSASLGGLGGTGELFF
16	-	TRBV10-1	-	TRBJ2-7	TGCGCCAGCAGTGAGGGTCACACCGTAGCCGAGGGCGAGCAGTACTTC	CASSEGHTVAEGEQYF
13	-	TRBV7-8	-	TRBJ2-2	TGTGCCAGCAGGCCTCGAGGCACCGGGGAGCTGTTTTTT	CASRPRGTGELFF
15	-	TRBV10-3	-	TRBJ2-3	TGTGCCATCAGTATAACGGCCGGGGATACAGATACGCAGTATTTT	CAISITAGDTDTQYF
14	TRBD2	TRBV10-2	once	TRBJ2-7	TGCGCCAGCAGCCACACGGGGGGGCAACACGAGCAGTACTTC	CASSHTGGQHEQYF
13	TRBD1	TRBV24-1	-	TRBJ1-1	TGTGCCACCATGGGACAGGTGAACACTGAAGCTTTCTTT	CATMGQVNTEAFF
15	TRBD1	TRBV19	-	TRBJ1-3	TGTGCCAGTAGTTCTGCAGGGGGCTCCGGAAACACCATATATTTT	CASSSAGGSGNTIYF
12	-	TRBV27	-	TRBJ1-1	TGTGCCACTGGACATCTCCCCACTGAAGCTTTCTTT	CATGHLPTEAFF